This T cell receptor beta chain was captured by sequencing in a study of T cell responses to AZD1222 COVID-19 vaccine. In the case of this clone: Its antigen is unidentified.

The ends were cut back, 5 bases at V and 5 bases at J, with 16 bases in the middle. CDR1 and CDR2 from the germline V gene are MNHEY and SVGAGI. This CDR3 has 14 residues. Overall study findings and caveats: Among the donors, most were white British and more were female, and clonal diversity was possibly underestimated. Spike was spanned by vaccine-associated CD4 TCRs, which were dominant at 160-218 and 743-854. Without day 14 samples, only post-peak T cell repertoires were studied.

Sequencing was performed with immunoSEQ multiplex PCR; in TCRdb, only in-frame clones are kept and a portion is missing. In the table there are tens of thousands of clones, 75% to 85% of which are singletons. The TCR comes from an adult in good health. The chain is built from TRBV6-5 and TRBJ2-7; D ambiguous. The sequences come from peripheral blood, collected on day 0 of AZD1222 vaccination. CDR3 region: CASSKPRSRDEQYF. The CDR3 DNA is TGTGCCAGCAGTAAGCCCAGGTCCCGGGACGAGCAGTACTTC.